The following is a TCR beta chain sequence with its context. This entry belongs to a study of blood T cell repertoires in COVID-19. Study summary: The United States, Italy and Spain supplied acute and convalescent COVID-19 samples. Sources were T cells, B-cell-depleted T cells, or PBMCs; the material itself was cDNA or gDNA.

Per the original methods: Reference gene primer amplification gave nucleated cell count estimates. Data came from immunoSEQ multiplex PCR; TCRdb stores just in-frame clones and leaves some out. V, J and clone size are taken as reported in that table, and D and trimming were inferred from the DNA itself. The sample gives more than 85,000 clones, approximately 91% of which show up once; less than 7.5% is in the top ten. The CDR3 extends over 15 amino acids. Deletions cut 8 bases from V and 7 bases from J, with 18 bases between. From germline, CDR1 is MNHEY and CDR2 SVGAGI. This receptor was taken from a woman between 55 and 75 years old with acute or convalescent COVID-19. Source material: peripheral blood. The chain is built from TRBV6-5 and TRBJ1-6, with no clear D. In DNA, the CDR3 is TGTGCCAGCTTTGGCAGGATTAACGGCAATTCACCCCTCCACTTT. Translation: CASFGRINGNSPLHF.